The clone carrying this T cell receptor (beta chain) was detected a few times. This sample was included in a study of T cells after yellow fever vaccination. CDR3 length equals 13 residues. Germline-derived CDR1 and CDR2 are MNHNY and SVGAGI (reference sequence). V shed 7 bases and J shed 6 bases, with 13 bases lying between them. TCRdb analysed the 5' RACE reads with MiXCR anew, one entry per CDR3 protein. The table records some 63,000 distinct CDR3 sequences, 7.4% of them present only once. The sequences come from CD8+ T cells sorted from PBMCs, collected 15 days after the yellow fever booster vaccination. The source is a man between 25 and 39 years old who received the YFV17D yellow fever vaccine. The chain is built from TRBV6-6 and TRBJ2-1; D could derive from TRBD1 or TRBD2 (5 bases each). CDR3 DNA sequence: TGTGCCAGCATGGTTGGGGGAAGCAATGAGCAGTTCTTC. Its translation: CASMVGGSNEQFF.